This TCR beta chain stems from a study of T cells in women clearing cervical HPV infection. Across the study: Blood came at first lesion visit for cases, post-clearance for controls. Case blood was drawn a median approximately five months after lesion detection.

The repertoire was sequenced with immunoSEQ multiplex PCR; TCRdb's copy has only in-frame clones and lacks some. This sample lists tens of thousands of clones; its ten largest clones have around 17%. Germline-derived CDR1 and CDR2 are KGHSH and LQKENI. The CDR3 contains 17 residues. With regard to this clone: Its antigen is still unknown. The read falls 3 residues short of the CDR3 end, and the missing part is taken from the germline J gene.

Study outcomes and limitations: Associations may precede or follow infection; HPV-specific or memory T cells were not isolated.

Sequences were obtained from blood buffy coat. The V call is TRBV18, the J call TRBJ1-4; 10 bases are shared with TRBD1. The source is a woman aged 18-70 years with a cervical HPV16 infection that either progressed to CIN3+ or cleared (not recorded which). The part of the CDR3 DNA that was read is TGTGCCAGCTCCCAGGGACAGGGGTCATCTGGGGCCAACGTA. Translation gives CASSQGQGSSGANV. The full CDR3 sequence reads CASSQGQGSSGANVLFF.